One T cell receptor beta chain is described in this entry. The source of the sample is a study of blood T cell repertoires in COVID-19. This CDR3 has 14 residues. Germline CDR1 is SGHTA and CDR2 is FQGNSA. V lost 3 bases and J 0 bases, leaving 3 bases between the germline ends. Sequencing used immunoSEQ multiplex PCR; TCRdb keeps in-frame clones, though not all of them. This sample carries roughly 110,000 clones, about nine tenths of them seen once, and the ten largest clones take less than 1.5%. The specimen sequenced was peripheral blood. The sequence derives from a woman between 25 and 40 years old with acute or convalescent COVID-19. J is TRBJ2-6 and V is TRBV7-2; D unresolved. The CDR3 spells CASSFNSGANVLTF. The CDR3 DNA reads as TGTGCCAGCAGCTTTAACTCTGGGGCCAACGTCCTGACTTTC.